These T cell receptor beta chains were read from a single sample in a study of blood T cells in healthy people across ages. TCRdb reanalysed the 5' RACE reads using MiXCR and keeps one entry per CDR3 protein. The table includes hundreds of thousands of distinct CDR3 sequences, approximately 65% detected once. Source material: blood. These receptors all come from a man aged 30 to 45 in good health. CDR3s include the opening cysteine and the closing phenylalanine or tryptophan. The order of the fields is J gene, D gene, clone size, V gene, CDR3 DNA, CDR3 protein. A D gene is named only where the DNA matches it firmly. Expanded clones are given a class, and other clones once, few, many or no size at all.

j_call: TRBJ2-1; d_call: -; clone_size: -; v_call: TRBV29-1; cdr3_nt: TGCAGCGGAAAACTAGTGACCCTTACTGACTACAATGAGCAGTTCTTC; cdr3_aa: CSGKLVTLTDYNEQFF
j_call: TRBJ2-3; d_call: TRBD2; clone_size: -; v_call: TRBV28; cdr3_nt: TGTGCCAGCAGGTCGGGGGGAACTAGCACAGATACGCAGTATTTT; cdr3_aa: CASRSGGTSTDTQYF
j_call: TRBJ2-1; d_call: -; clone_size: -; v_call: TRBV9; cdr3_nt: TGTGCCAGCAGTACCAGCGGGTTGGGCAATGAGCAGTTCTTC; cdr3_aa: CASSTSGLGNEQFF
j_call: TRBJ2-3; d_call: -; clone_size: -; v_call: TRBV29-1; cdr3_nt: TGCAGCGTTGACGGGGAGGTGACAGATACGCAGTATTTT; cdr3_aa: CSVDGEVTDTQYF
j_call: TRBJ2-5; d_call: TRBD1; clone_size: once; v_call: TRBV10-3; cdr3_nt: TGTGCTATCAGTGAGTTGGACAGGTACCAAGAGACCCAGTACTTC; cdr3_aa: CAISELDRYQETQYF
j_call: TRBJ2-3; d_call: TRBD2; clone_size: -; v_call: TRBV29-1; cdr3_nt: TGCAGCGTTTCCCCCCTAGCGGGGGGGACAGGTACGCAGTATTTT; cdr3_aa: CSVSPLAGGTGTQYF
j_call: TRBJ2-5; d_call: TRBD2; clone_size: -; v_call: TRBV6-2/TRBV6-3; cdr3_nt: TGTGCCAGCCGGGCCAGGACTAGCGGGGGAGGAAATGAGCAGTACTTC; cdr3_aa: CASRARTSGGGNEQYF
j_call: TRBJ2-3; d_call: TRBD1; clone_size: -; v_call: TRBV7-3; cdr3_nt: TGTGCCAGCAGCTCTGGACAGGGGGCGAGGGCAGATACGCAGTATTTT; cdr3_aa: CASSSGQGARADTQYF
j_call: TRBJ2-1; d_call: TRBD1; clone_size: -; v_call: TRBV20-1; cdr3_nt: TGCAGTGCGAAGACAGGGGGCGATGAGCAGTTCTTC; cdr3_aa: CSAKTGGDEQFF
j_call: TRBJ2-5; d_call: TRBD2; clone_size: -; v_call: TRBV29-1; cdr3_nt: TGCAGCGTTGACGGGGGGGAGAGGTACCAAGAGACCCAGTACTTC; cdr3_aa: CSVDGGERYQETQYF
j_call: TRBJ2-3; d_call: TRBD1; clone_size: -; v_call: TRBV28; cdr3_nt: TGTGCCAGCAGTCCGAACGGACAGGGCACAGATACGCAGTATTTT; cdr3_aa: CASSPNGQGTDTQYF
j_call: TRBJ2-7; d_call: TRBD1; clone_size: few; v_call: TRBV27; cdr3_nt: TGTGCCAGCAGTTTCCGGACAGGGAGTTCCTACGAGCAGTACTTC; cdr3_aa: CASSFRTGSSYEQYF
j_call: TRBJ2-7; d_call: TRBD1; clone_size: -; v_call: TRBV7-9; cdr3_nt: TGTGCCAGCAGCTCAAAGGACAGGGATTGGTACGAGCAGTACTTC; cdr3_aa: CASSSKDRDWYEQYF
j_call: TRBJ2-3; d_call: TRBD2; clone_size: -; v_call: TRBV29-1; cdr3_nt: TGCAGCGTTGACCCTTGGACTAGCAGGGATACGCAGTATTTT; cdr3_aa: CSVDPWTSRDTQYF
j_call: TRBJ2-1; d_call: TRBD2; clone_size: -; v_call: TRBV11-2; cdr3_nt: TGTGCCAGCAGCTTGTCTAGCGGGGCTAGCTCCTACAATGAGCAGTTCTTC; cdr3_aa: CASSLSSGASSYNEQFF
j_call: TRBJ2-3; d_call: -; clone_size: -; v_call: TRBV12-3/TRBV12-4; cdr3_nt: TGTGCCAGCAGGCCACGTCTAGTCCAGGGGGATACGCAGTATTTT; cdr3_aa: CASRPRLVQGDTQYF
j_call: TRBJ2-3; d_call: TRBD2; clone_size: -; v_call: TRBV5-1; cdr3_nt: TGCGCCAGCAGCTTGCCCTCACTAGCGGACACAGATACGCAGTATTTT; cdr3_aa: CASSLPSLADTDTQYF
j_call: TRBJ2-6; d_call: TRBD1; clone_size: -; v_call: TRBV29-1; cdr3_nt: TGCAGCGCCACGGACAGGAGCTCTGGGGCCAACGTCCTGACTTTC; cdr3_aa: CSATDRSSGANVLTF
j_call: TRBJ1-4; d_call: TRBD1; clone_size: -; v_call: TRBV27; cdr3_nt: TGTGCCAGCAGTTTAGGCCCGGGACAGGGAGGGGAAAAACTGTTTTTT; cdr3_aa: CASSLGPGQGGEKLFF
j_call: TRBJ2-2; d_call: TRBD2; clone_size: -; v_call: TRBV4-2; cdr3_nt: TGTGCCAGCAGCCAAGGGTCTAGCGGGGGGGACACCGGGGAGCTGTTTTTT; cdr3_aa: CASSQGSSGGDTGELFF
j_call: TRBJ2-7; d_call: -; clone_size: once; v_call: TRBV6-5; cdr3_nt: TGTGCCAGCACAGGGGTAAGCTCCTACGAGCAGTACTTC; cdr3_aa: CASTGVSSYEQYF
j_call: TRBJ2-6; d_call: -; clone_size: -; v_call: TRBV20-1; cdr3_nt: TGCAGTGCCCAGGGGAGTGACTCTGGGGCCAACGTCCTGACTTTC; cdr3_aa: CSAQGSDSGANVLTF
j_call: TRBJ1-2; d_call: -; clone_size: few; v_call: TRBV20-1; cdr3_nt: TGCAGTGTCACGAAGATCTCTCGCGATGGCTACACCTTC; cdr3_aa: CSVTKISRDGYTF
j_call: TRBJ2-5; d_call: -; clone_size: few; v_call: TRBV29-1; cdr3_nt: TGCAGCGTAGCAATCCAGATGGAGCAGTACTTC; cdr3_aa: CSVAIQMEQYF
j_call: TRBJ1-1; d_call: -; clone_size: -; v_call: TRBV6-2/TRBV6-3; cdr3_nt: TGTGCCAGCAGTTACGTCCGGGACACTGAAGCTTTCTTT; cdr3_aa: CASSYVRDTEAFF
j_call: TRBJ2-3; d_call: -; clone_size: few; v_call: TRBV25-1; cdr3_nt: TGTGCCAGCAGTGTCCGTAGCACAGATACGCAGTATTTT; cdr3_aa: CASSVRSTDTQYF
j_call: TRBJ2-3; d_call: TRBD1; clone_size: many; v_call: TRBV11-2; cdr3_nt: TGTGCCAGCAGCTTAGGCAAGGGCAGGGGGAGACCCACAGATACGCAGTATTTT; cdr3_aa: CASSLGKGRGRPTDTQYF
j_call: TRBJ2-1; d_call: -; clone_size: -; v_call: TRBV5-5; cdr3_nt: TGTGCCAGCAGCTTGGCCGGGATTCCCGGCAATGAGCAGTTCTTC; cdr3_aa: CASSLAGIPGNEQFF
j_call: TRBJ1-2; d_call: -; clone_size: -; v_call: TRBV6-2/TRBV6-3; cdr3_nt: TGTGCCAGCAGTTGGAAGGGACGCGTCTACACCTTC; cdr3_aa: CASSWKGRVYTF
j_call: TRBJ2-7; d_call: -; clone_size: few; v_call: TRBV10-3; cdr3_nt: TGTGCCATCTGCCAGGAGCCTCCCACCTACGAGCAGTACTTC; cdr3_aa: CAICQEPPTYEQYF
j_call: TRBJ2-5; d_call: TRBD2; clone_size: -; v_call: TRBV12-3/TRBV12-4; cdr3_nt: TGTGCCAGCAGACTCGCGGGGGTTCAAGAGACCCAGTACTTC; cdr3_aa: CASRLAGVQETQYF
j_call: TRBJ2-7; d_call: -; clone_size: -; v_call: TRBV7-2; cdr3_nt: TGTGCCAGCAGCCGGGGGCCTAGACTACCTAGCTCCTACGAGCAGTACTTC; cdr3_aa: CASSRGPRLPSSYEQYF
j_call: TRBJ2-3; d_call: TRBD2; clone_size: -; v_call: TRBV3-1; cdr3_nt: TGTGCCAGCAGCCAAGGGAGCGGGAGGGGCACAGATACGCAGTATTTT; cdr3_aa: CASSQGSGRGTDTQYF
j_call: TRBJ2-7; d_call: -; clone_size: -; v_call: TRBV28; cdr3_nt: TGTGCCAGCAGAAGTGGGGGGCGCGAGCAGTACTTC; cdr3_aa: CASRSGGREQYF
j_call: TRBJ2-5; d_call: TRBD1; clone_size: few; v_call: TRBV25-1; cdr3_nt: TGTGCCAGCAGTGACAGGGGGAGATATGAGACCCAGTACTTC; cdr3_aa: CASSDRGRYETQYF
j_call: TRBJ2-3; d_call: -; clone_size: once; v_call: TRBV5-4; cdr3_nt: TGTGCCAGCAGCTTGGAAGGCACAGGGAGGGCAGATACGCAGTATTTT; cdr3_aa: CASSLEGTGRADTQYF
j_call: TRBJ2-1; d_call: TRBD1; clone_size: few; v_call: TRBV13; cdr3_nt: TGTGCCAGCAGCTCGGACAGGGACAATGAGCAGTTCTTC; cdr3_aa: CASSSDRDNEQFF
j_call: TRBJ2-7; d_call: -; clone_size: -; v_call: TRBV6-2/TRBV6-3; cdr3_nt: TGTGCCAGCAGTTACTCGAATCAGGGCCTCTACGAGCAGTACTTC; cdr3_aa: CASSYSNQGLYEQYF
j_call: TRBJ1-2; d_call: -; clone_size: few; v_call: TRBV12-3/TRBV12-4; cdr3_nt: TGTGCCAGCAGTGGAGGGATCCTCACCGGGTCTGGCTACACCTTC; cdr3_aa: CASSGGILTGSGYTF
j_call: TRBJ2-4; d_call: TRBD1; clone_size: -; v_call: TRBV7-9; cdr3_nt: TGTGCCAGCAGCCCAGCGGGACAGGGCGACATTCAGTACTTC; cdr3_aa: CASSPAGQGDIQYF
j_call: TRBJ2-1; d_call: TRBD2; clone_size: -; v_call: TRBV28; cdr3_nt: TGTGCCAGCACCAGGATCGGGACTAGCGGGGTAAATGAGCAGTTCTTC; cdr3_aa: CASTRIGTSGVNEQFF
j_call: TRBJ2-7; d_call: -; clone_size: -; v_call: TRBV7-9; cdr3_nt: TGTGCCAGCAACCGAGAAGCGGATTACGAGCAGTACTTC; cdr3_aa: CASNREADYEQYF
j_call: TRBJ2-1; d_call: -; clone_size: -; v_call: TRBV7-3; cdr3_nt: TGTGCCAGCAGCCAGGACAGTCAAAACCACAATGAGCAGTTCTTC; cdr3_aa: CASSQDSQNHNEQFF
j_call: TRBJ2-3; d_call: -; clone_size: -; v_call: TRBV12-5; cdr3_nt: TGTGCTACTCTGTACCGGATTCCCTGCACAGATACGCAGTATTTT; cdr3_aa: CATLYRIPCTDTQYF
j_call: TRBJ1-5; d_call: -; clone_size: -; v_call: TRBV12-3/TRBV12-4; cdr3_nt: TGTGCCAGCAGTTTAGAAGGGAGCGGGAGCAATCAGCCCCAGCATTTT; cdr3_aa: CASSLEGSGSNQPQHF
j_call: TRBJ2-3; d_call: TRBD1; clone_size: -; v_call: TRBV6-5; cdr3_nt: TGTGCCAGCAGGCGGACAGGGGAAACAGATACGCAGTATTTT; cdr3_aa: CASRRTGETDTQYF
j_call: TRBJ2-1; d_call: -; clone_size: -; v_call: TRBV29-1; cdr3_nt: TGCAGCGTTGCGGATAGCGGAAATGAGCAGTTCTTC; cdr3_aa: CSVADSGNEQFF
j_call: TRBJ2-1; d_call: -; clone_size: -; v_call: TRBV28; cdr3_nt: TGTGCCAGCAAACTGGTTAGCCCCGATGAGCAGTTCTTC; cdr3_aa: CASKLVSPDEQFF
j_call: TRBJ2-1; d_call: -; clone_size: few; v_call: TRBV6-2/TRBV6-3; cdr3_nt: TGTGCCAGCAGTTACTCGAGCCAGGAACGCTACAATGAGCAGTTCTTC; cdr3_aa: CASSYSSQERYNEQFF
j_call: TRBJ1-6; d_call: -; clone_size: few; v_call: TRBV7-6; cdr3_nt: TGTGCCAGCAGCCTGAGAGGGACGGAGTATAATTCACCCCTCCACTTT; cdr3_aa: CASSLRGTEYNSPLHF
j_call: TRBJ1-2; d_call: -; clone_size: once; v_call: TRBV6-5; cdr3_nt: TGTGCCAGCAGTTACGGGGGGACGGGACTCCACGGCGGCTACACCTTC; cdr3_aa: CASSYGGTGLHGGYTF
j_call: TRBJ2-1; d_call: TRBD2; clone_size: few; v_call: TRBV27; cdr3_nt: TGTGCCAGTAGCGGGGTTGACTACAATGAGCAGTTCTTC; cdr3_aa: CASSGVDYNEQFF
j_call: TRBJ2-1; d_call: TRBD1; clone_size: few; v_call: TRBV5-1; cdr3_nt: TGCGCCAGCAGCTTGGAGGGGGCGTCGGACAATGAGCAGTTCTTC; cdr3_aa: CASSLEGASDNEQFF
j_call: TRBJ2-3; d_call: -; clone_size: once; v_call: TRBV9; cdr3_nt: TGTGCCAGCAGCGAATACAGGGTTGGGACAGATACGCAGTATTTT; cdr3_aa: CASSEYRVGTDTQYF
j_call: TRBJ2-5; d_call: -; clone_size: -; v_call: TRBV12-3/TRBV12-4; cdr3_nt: TGTGCCAGCAGTCCCTTGACGGTCCAAGAGACCCAGTACTTC; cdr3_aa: CASSPLTVQETQYF
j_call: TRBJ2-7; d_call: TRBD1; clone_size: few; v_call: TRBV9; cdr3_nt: TGTGCCAGCGCCGGGACAGCCGACGAGCAGTACTTC; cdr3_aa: CASAGTADEQYF
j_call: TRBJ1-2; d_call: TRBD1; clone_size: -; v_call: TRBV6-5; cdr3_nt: TGTGCCAGCAGGAGCAGGGGGTCTAACTATGGCTACACCTTC; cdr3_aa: CASRSRGSNYGYTF
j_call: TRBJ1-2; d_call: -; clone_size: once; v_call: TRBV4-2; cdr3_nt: TGTGCCAGCAGCCAAGATACCGGTGTAGGCTATGGCTACACCTTC; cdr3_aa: CASSQDTGVGYGYTF
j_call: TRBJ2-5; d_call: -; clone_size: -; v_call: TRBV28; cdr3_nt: TGTGCCAGCAGGCTAGAGTGGGGAAAAGAGACCCAGTACTTC; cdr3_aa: CASRLEWGKETQYF